The text below deals with one T cell receptor beta chain. Its target antigen remains unknown. No base qualities exist here, and no much larger clone lies one base off it. The sample comes from a study of CD8+CD57+ T cells in acquired aplastic anemia listed by TCRdb under 2018. About the full investigation: DNA extracted from sorted CD4+ and CD8+ cells had a mean of approximately 3.4 ug, with a range of roughly 0.18 to 27.4 ug. CD8+CD57+ expansion was defined as frequency above the mean frequency observed in healthy subjects. General conclusions and limits of the study: Fewer than 35 CD8+ CDR3 sequences were found to be shared between patients and controls, but these sequences appeared to be highly expressed in patients and within the immunodominant clones of the patients. CD8+ Simpson's diversity did not differ significantly between patients and healthy controls (P=0.060).

Between the V and J ends, shortened by 3 bases and 3 bases respectively, the junction contains 20 bases. The germline V gene specifies SGHTA as CDR1 and FQGNSA as CDR2. The CDR3 runs 17 amino acids, cysteine and phenylalanine included. CDR3 DNA only is kept here, 51 bases in frame from base 1. The patients picked for sequencing were ones in whom flow cytometry had shown an expansion of CD8+CD57+ cells. All patients had severe acquired aplastic anemia diagnosed by International Study of Aplastic Anemia and Agranulocytosis and Camitta criteria. No therapy had been received by the patients at the time of blood sampling. In the study, sorted CD4+ and CD8+ blood T cells from patients with severe aplastic anemia and from healthy subjects underwent deep sequencing of TCR repertoires. In the USA, patient enrollment took place under clinicaltrials.gov protocols 00001620, 01623167, 00001397, 00071045, 00081523 and 00961064. Ficoll-Paque density gradient centrifugation was used to isolate peripheral blood mononuclear cells. Before DNA was extracted, CD4+ and CD8+ T cells were sorted using either FACS or magnetic beads.

Profiling of TCR beta VDJ combinations and CDR3 sequences used genomic DNA as the template. TCR repertoire sequencing was run on an Illumina HiSeq 2000. The paper's processing steps were these. Repertoires were assessed using TRBV/TRBJ rearrangement plots, CDR3 size and DJ length profiles, and Simpson's diversity index. The most abundant DNA sequence in the deep sequencing data was defined as the immunodominant clone. CDR3 amino acid sequences were screened for sharing across subjects and compared with published repertoires and the VDJdb database. TCRdb redid the processing of the public reads, applying fastp at Q25 and MiXCR, and retained in-frame beta chains. Rows with one shared CDR3 protein collapse into an entry with the most common genes and DNA. The V and J calls were not made by the authors but by TCRdb's processing. The sample table lists 200,000 to 250,000 distinct CDR3 sequences, about half of them with a count of one. The ten top clones hold about 20% of the sample.

Sequences were obtained from sorted CD4+, CD8+, or CD8+CD57+ T cells (not recorded which) from PBMCs. The source of this sequence is a human donor with aplastic anemia. The receptor chain draws on TRBV7-2 and TRBJ2-5; TRBD2 is a weak D gene call, 5 bases matching. The CDR3 sequence is CASSFSLLERRKETQYF. The nucleotides are TGTGCCAGCAGCTTTAGCCTCCTTGAGCGGAGGAAAGAGACCCAGTACTTC.